This TCR beta chain was found in a study of control samples from healthy donors and cancer patients. This table comes from immunoSEQ multiplex PCR, and its TCRdb copy is limited to in-frame clones, with some not included. The profile shows about 160,000 clones, 96% of them singletons. Per the germline V gene, CDR1 is DFQATT and CDR2 is SNEGSKA (reference sequence). V was shortened by 3 bases and J by 1 base, with 3 bases between the two germline ends. This CDR3 has 11 amino acids. The genes are TRBV20-1 and TRBJ1-1; no definite D call. The receptor was isolated from a woman younger than 45 in good health. Sample: blood. CDR3 loop: CSARGNTEAFF. CDR3 DNA sequence: TGCAGTGCTAGGGGGAACACTGAAGCTTTCTTT.